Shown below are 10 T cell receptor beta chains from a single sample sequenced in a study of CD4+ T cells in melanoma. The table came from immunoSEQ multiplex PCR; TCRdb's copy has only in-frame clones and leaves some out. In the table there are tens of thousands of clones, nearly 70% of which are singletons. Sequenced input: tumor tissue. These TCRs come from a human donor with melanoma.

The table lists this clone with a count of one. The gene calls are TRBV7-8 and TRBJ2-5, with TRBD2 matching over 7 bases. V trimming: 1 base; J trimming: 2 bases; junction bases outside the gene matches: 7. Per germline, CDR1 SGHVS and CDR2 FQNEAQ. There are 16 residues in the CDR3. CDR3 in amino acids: CASSLDGGRSQETQYF. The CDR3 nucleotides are TGTGCCAGCAGCTTAGACGGGGGGAGAAGTCAAGAGACCCAGTACTTC.

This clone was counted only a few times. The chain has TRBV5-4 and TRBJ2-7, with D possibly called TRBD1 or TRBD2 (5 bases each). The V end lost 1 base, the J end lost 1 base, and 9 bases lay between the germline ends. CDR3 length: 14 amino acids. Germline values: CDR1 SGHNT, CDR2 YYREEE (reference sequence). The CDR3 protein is CASSLWGKSYEQYF. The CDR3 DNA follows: TGTGCCAGCAGCTTGTGGGGGAAATCCTACGAGCAGTACTTC.

CDR3 sequence reads: CASSLEGTTDTQYF. In DNA form, the CDR3 reads TGCGCCAGCAGCTTGGAAGGGACCACAGATACGCAGTATTTT. The rearrangement links TRBV5-1 to TRBJ2-3; TRBD1 or TRBD2 may be the D gene (5 bases each). This CDR3 region has 14 residues. V gave up 0 bases and J gave up 2 bases, with 7 bases separating them. Germline V gives CDR1 SGHRS, CDR2 YFSETQ.

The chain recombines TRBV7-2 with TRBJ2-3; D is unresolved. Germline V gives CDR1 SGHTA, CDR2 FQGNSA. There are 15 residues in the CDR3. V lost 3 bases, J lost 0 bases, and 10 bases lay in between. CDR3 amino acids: CASSLSLTSTDTQYF. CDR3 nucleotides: TGTGCCAGCAGCTTGTCGTTAACTAGCACAGATACGCAGTATTTT.

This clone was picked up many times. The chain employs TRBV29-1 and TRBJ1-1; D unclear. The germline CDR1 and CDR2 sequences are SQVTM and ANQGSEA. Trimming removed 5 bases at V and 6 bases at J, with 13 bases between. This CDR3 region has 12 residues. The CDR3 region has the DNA TGCAGCGTTTTCTTCGGACTTTCTGAAGCTTTCTTT. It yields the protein CSVFFGLSEAFF.

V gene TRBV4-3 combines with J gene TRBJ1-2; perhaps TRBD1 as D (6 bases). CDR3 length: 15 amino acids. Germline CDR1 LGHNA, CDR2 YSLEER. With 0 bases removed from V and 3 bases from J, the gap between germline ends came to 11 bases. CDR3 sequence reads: CASSQDPGAYYGYTF. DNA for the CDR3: TGCGCCAGCAGCCAAGATCCAGGGGCCTACTATGGCTACACCTTC.

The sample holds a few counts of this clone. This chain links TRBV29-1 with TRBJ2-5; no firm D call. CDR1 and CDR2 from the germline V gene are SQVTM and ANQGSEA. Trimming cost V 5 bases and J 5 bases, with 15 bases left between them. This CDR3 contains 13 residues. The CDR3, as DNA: TGCAGCGTTCAAATTTTCTTGCGGGAGACCCAGTACTTC. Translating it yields CSVQIFLRETQYF.

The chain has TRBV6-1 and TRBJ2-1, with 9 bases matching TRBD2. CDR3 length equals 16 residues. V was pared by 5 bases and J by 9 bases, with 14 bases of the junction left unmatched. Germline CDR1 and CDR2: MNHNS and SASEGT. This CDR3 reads CASSQGVGLATSEQFF. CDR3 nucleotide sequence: TGTGCCAGCAGTCAAGGGGTGGGACTAGCCACAAGTGAGCAGTTCTTC.

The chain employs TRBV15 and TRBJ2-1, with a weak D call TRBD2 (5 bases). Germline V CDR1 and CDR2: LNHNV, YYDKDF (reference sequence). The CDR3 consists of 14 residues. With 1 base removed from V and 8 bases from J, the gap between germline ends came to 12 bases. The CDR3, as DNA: TGTGCCACCAGCAGAGGGATCTCGGAGGATGAGCAGTTCTTC. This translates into CATSRGISEDEQFF.

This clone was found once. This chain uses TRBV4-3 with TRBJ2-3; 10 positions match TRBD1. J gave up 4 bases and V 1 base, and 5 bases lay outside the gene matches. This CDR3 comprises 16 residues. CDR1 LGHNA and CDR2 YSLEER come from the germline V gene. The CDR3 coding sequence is TGCGCCAGCAGCCAAGGTGACAGGGGGCGGGCAGATACGCAGTATTTT. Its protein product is CASSQGDRGRADTQYF.